This T cell receptor (beta chain) was found in a study of T cells after yellow fever vaccination. Study-level points and caveats: Peak timing came faster in the weaker secondary response, day 5 versus 15.

The CDR3 contains 14 residues. V gave up 1 base and J gave up 1 base, with 7 bases separating them. TCRdb re-called the 5' RACE reads with MiXCR, one entry per CDR3 protein. The sample consists of a few hundred thousand distinct CDR3 sequences, around 4.3% of them appearing once. Concerning this clonotype: Its antigen remains unknown.

The receptor comes from a man aged 18 to 30 who received the YFV17D yellow fever vaccine. The sample in question was PBMCs, obtained 15 days after the yellow fever booster vaccination. The chain joins TRBV12-3 or TRBV12-4 to TRBJ1-1; TRBD1 might be the D (5 bases). The CDR3 region is CASSLDQGNTEAFF. The CDR3 region has the DNA TGTGCCAGCAGTTTAGACCAGGGGAACACTGAAGCTTTCTTT.